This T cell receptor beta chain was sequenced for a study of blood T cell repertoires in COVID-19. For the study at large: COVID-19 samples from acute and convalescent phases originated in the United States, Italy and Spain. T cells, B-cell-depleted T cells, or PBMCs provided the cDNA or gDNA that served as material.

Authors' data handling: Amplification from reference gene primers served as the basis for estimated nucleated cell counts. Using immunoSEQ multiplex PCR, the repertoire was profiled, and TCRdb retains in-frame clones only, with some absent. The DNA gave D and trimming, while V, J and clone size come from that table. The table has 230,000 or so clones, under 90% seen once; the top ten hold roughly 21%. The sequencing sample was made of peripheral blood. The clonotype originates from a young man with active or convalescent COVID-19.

This chain's CDR3 is CASSGQGGITGSPLHF. The CDR3 coding sequence is TGTGCCAGCAGTGGACAGGGAGGTATAACGGGTTCACCCCTCCACTTT. This chain uses TRBV2 with TRBJ1-6; 7 bases map to TRBD1. Germline assignment: CDR1 SNHLY and CDR2 FYNNEI. V gave up 4 bases and J gave up 9 bases; unmatched junction bases: 12. This CDR3 contains 16 residues.